This TCR beta chain was found in a study of cytomegalovirus exposure and HLA in healthy donors. Study findings and constraints: A missense variant in DCLRE1C was later tied to TCR beta V- and J-gene trimming.

Among the donors, all were healthy bone marrow donors. The PCR made use of 60 Vbeta and 13 Jbeta primers. The method was immunoSEQ multiplex PCR; TCRdb's version includes in-frame clones alone and lacks a portion of them. The sample holds 150,000 to 200,000 clones, about 85% seen once. With regard to this clone: Its antigen is not known.

Germline V lookup: CDR1 LNHNV, CDR2 YYDKDF (reference sequence). The CDR3 has 13 amino acids. Trimming stripped 1 base from V and 7 bases from J, with 8 bases between. The chain carries TRBV15 and TRBJ1-5, with D possibly being TRBD1 (6 bases). The receptor's source is a man younger than 35 in good health and CMV-seronegative. Sequencing was performed on PBMCs. The CDR3 region is CATSRARGQPQHF. The CDR3 nucleotides are TGTGCCACCAGCAGAGCCAGGGGCCAGCCCCAGCATTTT.